This TCR beta chain comes out of a study of CD8+ T cells in alopecia areata. Looking at the study overall: At a dose of 5 to 10 mg twice daily, oral tofacitinib was given to treated patients.

Germline lookup yields CDR1 SNHLY and CDR2 FYNNEI. The V end lost 7 bases, the J end lost 1 base, and 8 bases lay between the germline ends. The CDR3 has 13 amino acids. As to this clone: Its antigen is still unknown.

The treatment denotes: oral pan-JAK inhibitor, 5-10 mg twice daily. General study points: The study also sequences resident alphabeta T cells of normal skin in scalp samples. Greater clonality was observed in lesional scalp samples, especially alopecia totalis/universalis, versus normal scalp. Many of the expanded lesional clones endured in scalp and blood while on tofacitinib.

Extracted from the samples, RNA was reverse transcribed into cDNA to serve as the sequencing template. The assay was immunoSEQ multiplex PCR, and TCRdb's table has in-frame clones only and misses some. The sample holds some 180,000 clones, 40% to 55% seen once. The clonotype originates from a human donor with alopecia areata. The sample consisted of CD8+ T cells sorted from blood, taken around week 53, from a patient treated with tofacitinib. This chain connects TRBV2 to TRBJ2-1; D uncertain. The CDR3 here is CASNTFSYNEQFF. DNA of the CDR3: TGTGCCAGCAACACATTTTCCTACAATGAGCAGTTCTTC.